The clone carrying this T cell receptor beta chain was picked up a small number of times. CDR1 SGHTA and CDR2 FQGNSA come from the germline V gene. This CDR3 comprises 13 residues. V lost 5 bases and J 11 bases, leaving 18 bases between the germline ends. The sample belongs to a study of PD-1 blockade in classical Hodgkin lymphoma. Noted time point: cycle 4 day 1 (C4D1), after more than 5 weeks of nivolumab. All patients experienced relapse after autologous stem cell transplantation, and brentuximab vedotin exposure was variable. Produced via immunoSEQ multiplex PCR; TCRdb's table is partial and in-frame only. The data hold about 19,000 clones, with over 75% observed a single time.

This chain joins TRBV7-2 and TRBJ1-1; no firm D call. The receptor's source is a human donor with classical Hodgkin lymphoma. The starting material was peripheral blood mononuclear cells (PBMCs), obtained before the fourth cycle of nivolumab. In DNA form, the CDR3 reads TGTGCCAGCAGCCCCCCAGGCACGGAAGTGGCTTTCTTT. This gives the protein CASSPPGTEVAFF.